The 29 T cell receptor beta chains below were found in one sample sequenced in a study of vaccination and CD4 T cells after COVID-19 (dated by TCRdb to between 2021 and 2024). Library generation was performed with PCR. This sample was sequenced with an Illumina iSeq 100. DNA from cultured CD4+ T cells was subjected to TCR sequencing with the Oncomine TCR Beta short-read assay at the Johns Hopkins FTIC core. TCRdb took the public reads, trimmed them with fastp at Q25, ran MiXCR for clone calling and kept in-frame beta chains. Every distinct CDR3 protein forms one entry, paired with its most common genes and DNA. A total of approximately 15,000 distinct CDR3 sequences appear in this sample, about 59% of them only once. The ten largest account for 7.4% of the sample. These TCRs are of unknown antigen specificity. This specimen's treatment or condition label, interpreted: approximately nine-day PBMC culture with coronavirus spike peptide pools or control peptides (ViraFEST assay).

Sequencing was carried out using CD4+ T cells from blood, cultured in vitro. These receptors were collected from a human donor who had recovered from COVID-19.

The chain employs TRBV5-1 and TRBJ2-3; 8 nucleotides align to TRBD1. The trim removed 4 bases at V and 1 base at J, leaving 2 bases unmatched. Per the germline V gene, CDR1 is SGHRS and CDR2 is YFSETQ. This CDR3 is 14 amino acids long. CDR3 DNA sequence: TGCGCCAGCAGCCCGGGACAGGGCACAGATACGCAGTATTTT. Translating it yields CASSPGQGTDTQYF. Complete variable domain (other parts from reference TRBV5-1 and TRBJ2-3): KAGVTQTPRYLIKTRGQQVTLSCSPISGHRSVSWYQQTPGQGLQFLFEYFSETQRNKGNFPGRFSGRQFSNSRSEMNVSTLELGDSALYLCASSPGQGTDTQYFGPGTRLTVL.

A single count supports this clonotype. Written as DNA, the CDR3 is TGCAGCGTTGGACAGGGGGGAAACACCATATATTTT. Translation: CSVGQGGNTIYF. The chain carries TRBV29-1 and TRBJ1-3; 8 bases line up with TRBD1. V shed 4 bases, J shed 4 bases, and the junction held 0 bases outside the gene matches. CDR3 length equals 12 residues. Germline lookup yields CDR1 SQVTM and CDR2 ANQGSEA.

The chain links TRBV15 to TRBJ1-5; D is perhaps TRBD1 (5 bases). Looked up from germline, CDR1 is LNHNV and CDR2 is YYDKDF (reference sequence). Trimming stripped 0 bases from V and 2 bases from J, with 8 bases between. The CDR3 is made up of 15 amino acids. The CDR3 nucleotides are TGTGCCACCAGCAGAGAAGTCAGGGGCAATCAGCCCCAGCATTTT. As protein: CATSREVRGNQPQHF.

This clonotype was recorded once. The chain has TRBV20-1 and TRBJ1-2; D might be TRBD1 (5 bases). The CDR3 is 16 residues long. V lost 6 bases and J 3 bases, leaving 23 bases between the germline ends. Germline V lookup: CDR1 DFQATT, CDR2 SNEGSKA (reference sequence). CDR3 bases: TGCAGTGCCGACCCCCCAACAGGCCGGGGAGACTATGGCTACACCTTC. Its protein product is CSADPPTGRGDYGYTF.

The chain uses TRBV19 and TRBJ1-5; D not resolved. Germline V lookup: CDR1 LNHDA, CDR2 SQIVND (reference sequence). The ends were cut back, 1 base at V and 0 bases at J, with 7 bases in the middle. The CDR3 totals 15 residues. The CDR3 reads CASSIAQNSNQPQHF. The CDR3, as DNA: TGTGCCAGTAGTATAGCTCAGAATAGCAATCAGCCCCAGCATTTT.

This chain connects TRBV11-2 to TRBJ2-1, with D maybe TRBD2 (7 bases). The CDR3 extends over 15 amino acids. CDR1 is SGHAT and CDR2 is FQNNGV in the germline V gene. V lost 4 bases and J 13 bases, leaving 23 bases between the germline ends. CDR3 coding DNA: TGTGCCAGCAGCTCATCAATGGGGAGGGGGACTCGCCAGTTCTTC. Residues: CASSSSMGRGTRQFF.

The chain couples TRBV12-3 or TRBV12-4 to TRBJ1-5, with a weak D call TRBD1 (5 bases). CDR3 length equals 14 residues. V was shortened by 3 bases and J by 7 bases, with 13 bases between the two germline ends. The CDR3 region has the DNA TGTGCCAGCAGTTTTCGTGGGGGATCCCAGCCCCAGCATTTT. It is translated as CASSFRGGSQPQHF.

This chain uses TRBV7-8 with TRBJ1-5; no firm D call. The CDR3 sequence is 16 residues long. Trimming shortened V by 2 bases and J by 0 bases, and 11 bases separated the two germline ends. Germline CDR1 SGHVS, CDR2 FQNEAQ. As DNA, the CDR3 is TGTGCCAGCAGCTTATTGGCAGTCCTTAGCAATCAGCCCCAGCATTTT. Its translation is CASSLLAVLSNQPQHF.

The chain has TRBV10-3 and TRBJ1-1; D is uncertain. The germline CDR1 and CDR2 sequences are ENHRY and SYGVKD. The CDR3 runs to 12 residues. With 10 bases removed from V and 2 bases from J, the gap between germline ends came to 11 bases. CDR3 in DNA: TGTGCCACCAGGACGGTTAACACTGAAGCTTTCTTT. Protein: CATRTVNTEAFF.

This rearrangement joins TRBV5-1 to TRBJ1-1, with TRBD1 matching over 8 bases. After removal of 4 bases from V and 5 bases from J, the junction contained 13 bases not matched to a gene. Germline CDR1 SGHRS, CDR2 YFSETQ. The CDR3 consists of 16 residues. The CDR3 is CASSPNRGGGGTEAFF. The CDR3 nucleotides read TGCGCCAGCAGCCCAAACAGGGGGGGAGGGGGGACTGAAGCTTTCTTT.

The V call is TRBV11-1, the J call TRBJ2-1; TRBD2 matches at 9 bases. The CDR3 is 16 residues long. Trimming at V came to 5 bases and at J to 2 bases, leaving 7 bases not matched to a gene. Germline V gene data show CDR1 as SGHAT and CDR2 as FQDESV (reference sequence). Here the CDR3 reads CASSPALAGPYNEQFF. DNA of the CDR3: TGTGCCAGCAGCCCTGCCCTAGCGGGACCCTACAATGAGCAGTTCTTC. Combining the CDR3 with reference TRBV11-1 and TRBJ2-1 gives the whole variable domain EAEVAQSPRYKITEKSQAVAFWCDPISGHATLYWYRQILGQGPELLVQFQDESVVDDSQLPKDRFSAERLKGVDSTLKIQPAELGDSAMYLCASSPALAGPYNEQFFGPGTRLTVL.

This clonotype has only a few counts. The chain joins TRBV7-2 to TRBJ2-2, with D unresolved. The CDR3 is 14 amino acids. Trimming cost V 5 bases and J 5 bases, with 12 bases left between them. In germline, CDR1 is SGHTA, CDR2 FQGNSA. The CDR3 here is CASSPLLGTGELFF. CDR3 nucleotide sequence: TGTGCCAGCAGCCCCCTCTTAGGTACCGGGGAGCTGTTTTTT.

This chain links TRBV7-6 with TRBJ1-3; tentatively, D is TRBD1 (6 bases). V was pared by 1 base and J by 1 base, with 14 bases between. Germline assignment: CDR1 SGHVS and CDR2 FNYEAQ. This CDR3 has 17 amino acids. In DNA, the CDR3 is TGTGCCAGCAGCTTAGAGGCCTGGCAGGGGTCTGGAAACACCATATATTTT. Its translation: CASSLEAWQGSGNTIYF.

There are a few counts of this clonotype. The J gene is TRBJ1-1, the V gene TRBV23-1; D is unclear. TRBV23-1 is sorted into the ORF group, with uncertain function. The CDR3 contains 14 residues. V lost 4 bases, J lost 0 bases, and 9 bases lay in between. The CDR3 loop reads CASSRSDMNTEAFF. The CDR3 nucleotides read TGCGCCAGCAGTCGTTCGGATATGAACACTGAAGCTTTCTTT.

By share, this clonotype ranks as medium-sized. The chain's CDR3 is CASRGDSTNQPQHF. The CDR3 DNA reads TGTGCCAGCAGAGGAGACAGCACCAATCAGCCCCAGCATTTT. The V call is TRBV2, the J call TRBJ1-5; D might be TRBD1 (5 bases). The germline gives CDR1 SNHLY, CDR2 FYNNEI. Trimming took 6 bases from V and 3 from J, leaving 12 bases between them. The CDR3 loop spans 14 amino acids.

The chain couples TRBV11-1 to TRBJ2-1; D gene uncertain. There are 16 residues in the CDR3. Per the germline V gene, CDR1 is SGHAT and CDR2 is FQDESV (reference sequence). V was clipped by 4 bases and J by 0 bases, with 13 bases between them. CDR3: CASSSGALSSYNEQFF. In DNA form, the CDR3 reads TGTGCCAGCAGCTCCGGAGCGCTCAGCTCCTACAATGAGCAGTTCTTC. Full variable domain (rest looked up from reference TRBV11-1 and TRBJ2-1): EAEVAQSPRYKITEKSQAVAFWCDPISGHATLYWYRQILGQGPELLVQFQDESVVDDSQLPKDRFSAERLKGVDSTLKIQPAELGDSAMYLCASSSGALSSYNEQFFGPGTRLTVL.

This clonotype has more than one count but fewer than ten. The chain uses TRBV19 and TRBJ1-5; D remains ambiguous. V was trimmed by 3 bases and J by 2 bases, leaving 8 bases between them. CDR3 length equals 14 residues. Germline lookup yields CDR1 LNHDA and CDR2 SQIVND (reference sequence). CDR3 in DNA: TGTGCCAGTAGTATTGGCCGAGGCAATCAGCCCCAGCATTTT. This encodes CASSIGRGNQPQHF.

The rearrangement uses TRBV5-4 and TRBJ2-7; 12 nucleotides agree with TRBD2. CDR1 is SGHNT and CDR2 is YYREEE in the germline V gene (reference sequence). This CDR3 spans 16 amino acids. V trimming: 2 bases; J trimming: 4 bases; junction bases outside the gene matches: 7. The CDR3 DNA reads as TGTGCCAGCAGCTTATTACTAGCGGGAGGTCTGTACGAGCAGTACTTC. Its protein product is CASSLLLAGGLYEQYF.

The chain employs TRBV5-1 and TRBJ2-7; 11 bases match TRBD2. Trimming at V came to 5 bases and at J to 2 bases, leaving 9 bases not matched to a gene. The germline V gene has CDR1 SGHRS and CDR2 YFSETQ. This CDR3 contains 16 residues. This CDR3 reads CASRRLAGSSPYEQYF. The DNA of the CDR3 is TGCGCCAGCAGAAGACTAGCGGGATCTTCCCCCTACGAGCAGTACTTC.

This clonotype was observed a single time. This rearrangement joins TRBV3-1 to TRBJ1-1; the D is unclear. CDR1 is LGHDT, CDR2 YNNKEL, per germline (reference sequence). The CDR3 consists of 13 residues. With 1 base removed from V and 8 bases from J, the gap between germline ends came to 11 bases. DNA of the CDR3: TGTGCCAGCAGCCAAGCAGCAGTGAAGGAAGCTTTCTTT. This gives the protein CASSQAAVKEAFF.

The chain is built from TRBV6-1 and TRBJ1-2, with D possibly TRBD1 on 6 matching bases. Trimming shortened V by 8 bases and J by 2 bases, and 12 bases separated the two germline ends. The CDR3 is made up of 13 amino acids. The germline CDR1 and CDR2 sequences are MNHNS and SASEGT. The CDR3 DNA sequence: TGTGCCAGCCGAACCACAGGGAACTATGGCTACACCTTC. Its translation: CASRTTGNYGYTF.

The V call is TRBV3-1, the J call TRBJ2-3; TRBD2 might be the D (7 bases). Per the germline V gene, CDR1 is LGHDT and CDR2 is YNNKEL (reference sequence). Deletions cut 6 bases from V and 3 bases from J, with 16 bases between. The CDR3 is 15 residues long. CDR3 in amino acids: CASRMGAGATDTQYF. The CDR3 DNA is TGTGCCAGCAGAATGGGGGCGGGAGCAACAGATACGCAGTATTTT.

The rearrangement uses TRBV27 and TRBJ2-3; a weak D match, TRBD2 (5 bases). The V and J ends lost 3 bases and 0 bases respectively, with 13 bases between them. Per germline, CDR1 MNHEY and CDR2 SMNVEV (reference sequence). This CDR3 comprises 16 residues. In DNA, the CDR3 is TGTGCCAGCAGTTTCTTCAAGGGCGGGAGCACAGATACGCAGTATTTT. Translated: CASSFFKGGSTDTQYF.

This clonotype is labeled as medium-sized. This rearrangement joins TRBV6-5 to TRBJ2-2, with 7 nucleotides matching TRBD2. This CDR3 comprises 18 residues. V shed 2 bases and J 5 bases; nucleotides not matched to a gene: 14. Germline CDR1 MNHEY, CDR2 SVGAGI. The CDR3 loop is CASSYGTLRGSRTGELFF. In nucleotides, the CDR3 is TGTGCCAGCAGTTACGGGACCCTTCGCGGGAGTAGGACCGGGGAGCTGTTTTTT.

This clonotype was seen a handful of times. The V and J genes are TRBV6-1 and TRBJ1-6; possible D gene TRBD1, 5 bases. Germline CDR1 reads MNHNS; CDR2 reads SASEGT. Trimming removed 3 bases from V and 10 bases from J, with 10 bases in between. The CDR3 covers 13 residues. CDR3 protein: CASSDGKGSPLHF. The CDR3 nucleotides are TGTGCCAGCAGTGATGGAAAGGGGTCACCCCTCCACTTT.

The rearrangement links TRBV20-1 to TRBJ2-5; a weak D match, TRBD1 (6 bases). Germline CDR1 is DFQATT and CDR2 is SNEGSKA (reference sequence). Trimming pared 2 bases from V and 5 bases from J, leaving 15 bases between. This CDR3 contains 14 residues. CDR3 nucleotides: TGCAGTGCTAGACGTACAGGGTTTTCGGAGACCCAGTACTTC. Translating gives CSARRTGFSETQYF.

The CDR3 loop reads CASSLGGGRGNQPQHF. The CDR3 nucleotides are TGTGCCAGCAGTTTAGGTGGGGGTAGGGGGAATCAGCCCCAGCATTTT. The chain joins TRBV27 to TRBJ1-5; TRBD1 is a possible D gene (6 bases). The germline gives CDR1 MNHEY, CDR2 SMNVEV (reference sequence). The V and J ends lost 2 bases and 4 bases respectively, with 15 bases between them. This CDR3 contains 16 residues.

The V gene is TRBV20-1, the J gene TRBJ2-3; TRBD2 matches at 9 bases. Germline CDR1 and CDR2: DFQATT and SNEGSKA (reference sequence). The CDR3 loop spans 13 amino acids. V trimming: 5 bases; J trimming: 5 bases; junction bases outside the gene matches: 5. The CDR3 DNA is TGCAGTGCTGCGGGACTAGCTTTAGATACGCAGTATTTT. This encodes CSAAGLALDTQYF.

The CDR3 loop is CASSLRPSSTDTQYF. The CDR3, as DNA: TGTGCCAGCAGCTTAAGGCCCAGTAGCACAGATACGCAGTATTTT. The chain recombines TRBV7-3 with TRBJ2-3; unclear D gene. Trimming removed 1 base from V and 0 bases from J, with 8 bases in between. CDR3 length: 15 residues. Germline CDR1 and CDR2: SGHTA and FQGTGA. The full variable domain, in which reference TRBV7-3 and TRBJ2-3 provide the parts outside the CDR3, is GAGVSQTPSNKVTEKGKYVELRCDPISGHTALYWYRQSLGQGPEFLIYFQGTGAADDSGLPNDRFFAVRPEGSVSTLKIQRTERGDSAVYLCASSLRPSSTDTQYFGPGTRLTVL.